The T cell receptor (beta chain) under discussion was sequenced for a study of blood T cell repertoires in COVID-19. For the study at large: There were acute and convalescent COVID-19 samples, and they came from the United States, Italy and Spain. From T cells, B-cell-depleted T cells, or PBMCs came the material, which was cDNA or gDNA.

As handled by the study authors: Amplified reference gene primers provided the basis for estimating nucleated cell counts. Only in-frame clones appear in the TCRdb table, and some are missing; sequencing was by immunoSEQ multiplex PCR. That table furnishes V, J and clone size, whereas the DNA furnished D and trimming. The sample includes 100,000 to 120,000 clones, 84% seen only once; the top ten take about 8.1%. Germline CDR1 SGHRS, CDR2 YFSETQ. Trimming took off 0 bases at V and 1 base at J, with 10 bases between the two ends. CDR3 size: 15 residues. The clonotype was recovered from a woman aged 40 to 49 with acute or convalescent COVID-19. The sample was peripheral blood. This chain joins TRBV5-1 and TRBJ1-1, with D possibly TRBD1 on 6 matching bases. The CDR3 nucleotides are TGCGCCAGCAGCTTGGGGACAGCCTGGAACACTGAAGCTTTCTTT. It encodes CASSLGTAWNTEAFF. Full variable domain (rest looked up from reference TRBV5-1 and TRBJ1-1): KAGVTQTPRYLIKTRGQQVTLSCSPISGHRSVSWYQQTPGQGLQFLFEYFSETQRNKGNFPGRFSGRQFSNSRSEMNVSTLELGDSALYLCASSLGTAWNTEAFFGQGTRLTVV.